The rows below give T cell receptor beta chains drawn from one sample of a study of T cells after yellow fever vaccination. TCRdb re-analysed the 5' RACE reads in MiXCR, keeping a single row per CDR3 protein. The table records around 590,000 distinct CDR3 sequences, about 12% of them present only once. The sample here was PBMCs, taken on the day of the yellow fever booster vaccination. The source of these receptors is a man aged 25 to 45 who received the YFV17D yellow fever vaccine. Both conserved end residues are part of each CDR3. Each record gives: clone size, D gene, J gene, V gene, CDR3 length, CDR3 DNA, CDR3 protein. A D gene is named only where the DNA matches it firmly. A row's size may be missing; if present it is once, few, many or a size class.

clone size: few
D gene: TRBD2
J gene: TRBJ2-7
V gene: TRBV4-3
CDR3 length: 15
CDR3 DNA: TGCGCCAGCAGCCAAGGAGGGACTAGCTCCTACGAGCAGTACTTC
CDR3 protein: CASSQGGTSSYEQYF

clone size: -
D gene: TRBD1
J gene: TRBJ1-6
V gene: TRBV5-1
CDR3 length: 14
CDR3 DNA: TGCGCCAGCAGCTTGAACAGGGGCAGGTCACCCCTCCACTTT
CDR3 protein: CASSLNRGRSPLHF

clone size: -
D gene: TRBD1
J gene: TRBJ2-7
V gene: TRBV7-3
CDR3 length: 15
CDR3 DNA: TGTGCCAGCAGCCACCAGTCGACAGGGAACCACGAGCAGTACTTC
CDR3 protein: CASSHQSTGNHEQYF

clone size: -
D gene: -
J gene: TRBJ2-6
V gene: TRBV19
CDR3 length: 14
CDR3 DNA: TGTGCCAGTGGGAACAGGCGAGGGGCCAACGTCCTGACTTTC
CDR3 protein: CASGNRRGANVLTF

clone size: few
D gene: -
J gene: TRBJ1-1
V gene: TRBV20-1
CDR3 length: 17
CDR3 DNA: TGCAGTGCTAGATACACTCTGGAAAGACAGGTGGGCACTGAAGCTTTCTTT
CDR3 protein: CSARYTLERQVGTEAFF

clone size: -
D gene: -
J gene: TRBJ2-2
V gene: TRBV5-1
CDR3 length: 13
CDR3 DNA: TGCGCCAGCAGCTTGGAACAGGCCGGGGAGCTGTTTTTT
CDR3 protein: CASSLEQAGELFF

clone size: -
D gene: -
J gene: TRBJ2-1
V gene: TRBV5-4
CDR3 length: 15
CDR3 DNA: TGTGCCAGCAGCCCGCCGGACCGAGGGGACAATGAGCAGTTCTTC
CDR3 protein: CASSPPDRGDNEQFF

clone size: few
D gene: -
J gene: TRBJ2-6
V gene: TRBV9
CDR3 length: 19
CDR3 DNA: TGTGCCAGCAGCTCGCGGACAGAGCCGGGGCCCTCTGGGGCCAACGTCCTGACTTTC
CDR3 protein: CASSSRTEPGPSGANVLTF

clone size: -
D gene: -
J gene: TRBJ1-4
V gene: TRBV20-1
CDR3 length: 12
CDR3 DNA: TGCAGTGCTAGATCGGGGTTAGAAAAACTGTTTTTT
CDR3 protein: CSARSGLEKLFF

clone size: few
D gene: -
J gene: TRBJ2-1
V gene: TRBV7-2
CDR3 length: 15
CDR3 DNA: TGTGCCAGCAGCTTAGAGCGGGCCTCCTACAATGAGCAGTTCTTC
CDR3 protein: CASSLERASYNEQFF

clone size: -
D gene: TRBD2
J gene: TRBJ2-7
V gene: TRBV20-1
CDR3 length: 14
CDR3 DNA: TGCAGTGCTAGGAATCCTGCGGGAGGCCCCGAGCAGTACTTC
CDR3 protein: CSARNPAGGPEQYF

clone size: -
D gene: TRBD1
J gene: TRBJ2-7
V gene: TRBV27
CDR3 length: 13
CDR3 DNA: TGTGCCAGCAAAGGACAGGGAATCTACGAGCAGTACTTC
CDR3 protein: CASKGQGIYEQYF

clone size: few
D gene: -
J gene: TRBJ2-7
V gene: TRBV27
CDR3 length: 15
CDR3 DNA: TGTGCCAGCAGTTTATCATACGGGAGCCGCCACGAGCAGTACTTC
CDR3 protein: CASSLSYGSRHEQYF

clone size: -
D gene: TRBD2
J gene: TRBJ2-2
V gene: TRBV19
CDR3 length: 15
CDR3 DNA: TGTGCCAGTAGCCGAGCGGGGGCGAACACCGGGGAGCTGTTTTTT
CDR3 protein: CASSRAGANTGELFF

clone size: few
D gene: TRBD2
J gene: TRBJ2-3
V gene: TRBV29-1
CDR3 length: 15
CDR3 DNA: TGCAGCGTAGCCACTAGCGGGACTAGCACAGATACGCAGTATTTT
CDR3 protein: CSVATSGTSTDTQYF

clone size: many
D gene: -
J gene: TRBJ2-1
V gene: TRBV3-1
CDR3 length: 13
CDR3 DNA: TGTGCCAGCAGCCAAGAGGTGCACAATGAGCAGTTCTTC
CDR3 protein: CASSQEVHNEQFF

clone size: few
D gene: -
J gene: TRBJ1-2
V gene: TRBV7-9
CDR3 length: 15
CDR3 DNA: TGTGCCAGCAGTATAGGCACAGTCATTAACTATGGCTACACCTTC
CDR3 protein: CASSIGTVINYGYTF

clone size: many
D gene: -
J gene: TRBJ2-7
V gene: TRBV4-3
CDR3 length: 15
CDR3 DNA: TGCGCCAGCAGCCAAACTTTAAGGCAGTACTACGAGCAGTACTTC
CDR3 protein: CASSQTLRQYYEQYF

clone size: -
D gene: -
J gene: TRBJ2-7
V gene: TRBV20-1
CDR3 length: 11
CDR3 DNA: TGCAGTGCTAGAGTGGACAGAGAGCAGTACTTC
CDR3 protein: CSARVDREQYF

clone size: few
D gene: -
J gene: TRBJ2-5
V gene: TRBV2
CDR3 length: 13
CDR3 DNA: TGTGCCAGCAGAGCCGGGACAAGGGAGACCCAGTACTTC
CDR3 protein: CASRAGTRETQYF

clone size: many
D gene: -
J gene: TRBJ2-2
V gene: TRBV7-2
CDR3 length: 14
CDR3 DNA: TGTGCCAGCAGCTTAGTGCTGTCCACCGGGGAGCTGTTTTTT
CDR3 protein: CASSLVLSTGELFF

clone size: -
D gene: TRBD1
J gene: TRBJ2-1
V gene: TRBV6-1
CDR3 length: 14
CDR3 DNA: TGTGCCAGCATCCCACAAACAGGGGGCGCCCCCCAGTTCTTC
CDR3 protein: CASIPQTGGAPQFF

clone size: -
D gene: -
J gene: TRBJ1-1
V gene: TRBV5-1
CDR3 length: 14
CDR3 DNA: TGCGCCAGCAGCCTCCGGACTGAAGGCACTGAAGCTTTCTTT
CDR3 protein: CASSLRTEGTEAFF

clone size: few
D gene: -
J gene: TRBJ1-4
V gene: TRBV9
CDR3 length: 15
CDR3 DNA: TGTGCCAGCAGCGTAGTAGGGGGGCCTAATGAAAAACTGTTTTTT
CDR3 protein: CASSVVGGPNEKLFF

clone size: few
D gene: TRBD1
J gene: TRBJ2-4
V gene: TRBV7-2
CDR3 length: 16
CDR3 DNA: TGTGCCAGCAGCTCAGGGACAGGGTCCTCCAAAAACATTCAGTACTTC
CDR3 protein: CASSSGTGSSKNIQYF

clone size: few
D gene: -
J gene: TRBJ2-7
V gene: TRBV30
CDR3 length: 16
CDR3 DNA: TGTGCCTACGTTCGGCCAGGGGTAACGAACTCCTACGAGCAGTACTTC
CDR3 protein: CAYVRPGVTNSYEQYF